This TCR beta chain was found in a study of T cells after somatic rescue of genetic block. Sequenced by immunoSEQ multiplex PCR; TCRdb stores in-frame clones only, minus some. The sample records about 68,000 clones, 85% to 95% being singletons. Trimming removed 1 base from V and 3 bases from J, with 20 bases in between. There are 17 residues in the CDR3. CDR1 and CDR2 (germline): SGHKS, YYEKEE (reference sequence). Sequencing was done on a sample of peripheral blood mononuclear cells (PBMCs). The sequence was collected from a middle-aged man. The chain couples TRBV5-5 to TRBJ2-7; D remains unclear. The CDR3 protein is CASSLFMDLQRLYEQYF. The CDR3 DNA sequence: TGTGCCAGCAGCTTGTTCATGGACCTCCAGAGACTCTACGAGCAGTACTTC.